The T cell receptor beta chain described here comes from a study of OX40 agonist ivuxolimab in advanced cancers. About the research overall: Patients in the trial were receiving intravenous ivuxolimab every 2 weeks, at doses of 0.01 to 10 mg/kg. Past anti-PD-1, anti-PD-L1 or anti-CTLA-4 therapy was accepted, and 30% to 50% had received some.

V was pared by 6 bases and J by 5 bases, with 13 bases of the junction left unmatched. This CDR3 comprises 15 residues. CDR1 SNHLY and CDR2 FYNNEI come from the germline V gene. In regard to this clone: Its antigen is undetermined.

Overall study findings and caveats: There were, on average, more expanded clones in CD8+ T cells than in CD4+.

The assay was immunoSEQ multiplex PCR, and TCRdb's table has in-frame clones only and misses some. The data show more than 55,000 clones, 86% seen once. The sequenced sample was CD4+ or CD8+ T cells sorted from blood, obtained in a trial of the OX40 agonist ivuxolimab. This chain uses TRBV2 with TRBJ2-7; 7 bases map to TRBD1. This TCR came from an adult with an advanced solid tumor such as melanoma, head and neck, liver or kidney cancer. The CDR3 spells CASSFITGVGDEQYF. CDR3 in DNA: TGTGCCAGCAGCTTTATCACAGGGGTTGGAGACGAGCAGTACTTC.